Below, one TCR beta chain is given with its context. The antigen it binds to is not known. No base quality information exists; no much larger clone differs at one position. These data originate in a study of blood T cell repertoires in COVID-19 (dated by TCRdb to about 2020). For context, the study as a whole: Collaborator samples came from the United States, Italy and Spain and covered acute and convalescent phases of COVID-19. The repertoires were made available in a free public database intended to serve as a resource for research on the immune response to SARS-CoV-2. Subjects who had been exposed to COVID-19, were actively infected with it, or had recovered from it provided the deeply sampled blood TCRbeta repertoires that made up the dataset. Sample metadata almost always included a de-identified subject ID, COVID-19 status, age in years and sex. The material from the prospective study consisted of cDNA or gDNA derived from T cells, B-cell-depleted T cells, or PBMCs. Where available, HLA class I and class II types were obtained from metadata supplied by the sample provider rather than from assay-based typing. The samples were drawn from two sources: the first 160 participants of the ongoing ImmuneRACE study, and approximately 1,300 subjects contributed by 6 global collaborators. Study-wide findings and limitations: Clinical and demographic metadata were provided uncurated, with the amount varying by source and participant.

Each collaborating institution followed its own protocols to collect whole blood in K2EDTA tubes. For TCRbeta analysis, collaborators shipped samples in one of three forms: frozen whole blood, isolated PBMCs, or DNA extracted from either of those sample types. Trimming accounts for 5 bases at V and 2 bases at J, while the number of junction bases matched to no gene is 13. The CDR3 starts with the cysteine, ends with the phenylalanine, and has 17 residues. The DNA shown is the 51-base CDR3, in frame from base 1. Per the germline V gene, SGDLS is the CDR1 and YYNGEE is the CDR2. The immunoSEQ Assay, a bias-controlled multiplex PCR, was used to amplify TCRbeta CDR3 regions from genomic DNA. For the original study's pipeline: The number of nucleated cells in each sample was estimated from the amplification of reference gene primers within the assay. Sequence reads were collapsed and filtered to measure the absolute abundance of every unique TCRbeta CDR3 rearrangement. For each sample, productive Simpson clonality was calculated as the square root of Simpson's diversity index across productive rearrangements. TCRdb took over this immuneACCESS table, retaining in-frame rearrangements with V and J assigned. Such tables are incomplete; in checked studies, under half of the missing clones stem from an unresolved V gene, and the remainder is unexplained. V and J calls plus clone size are reproduced from that table; the DNA served to infer D and trimming. In this sample the table shows some 120,000 clones, about 89% of which occur a single time. The ten largest clones represent about 3.6% of the sample.

The sample was peripheral blood. The sequence joins TRBV9 to TRBJ2-1, with 7 bases in between that match TRBD2. The sequence came from a woman aged 55 to 70 with acute or convalescent COVID-19. The bases are TGTGCCAGCAGAGAGATAATAAAGGGGAGGGCCTACAATGAGCAGTTCTTC. Its protein is CASREIIKGRAYNEQFF.